This section outlines one TCR beta chain sequence together with its context. Its target is unknown. CDR1 is SGHNT, CDR2 YYREEE, per germline (reference sequence). This CDR3 is built from 15 residues. V trimming: 4 bases; J trimming: 7 bases; junction bases outside the gene matches: 9. The sample is drawn from a study of shared clonotypes between healthy human individuals. The study's findings and limits: Richness estimates generally favored naive over memory subsets.

Libraries were prepared by immunoSEQ multiplex PCR; TCRdb keeps only in-frame clonotypes and omits some of them. The data contain 200,000 to 250,000 clones, over 50% of them seen just once; the ten biggest clones take up around 10%. This TCR derives from a man aged 30 to 45 in good health. This chain links TRBV5-4 with TRBJ2-7; 12 nucleotides align to TRBD2. Specimen: memory CD4+ T cells sorted from blood. The subset is: CD45RA-negative fraction. CDR3 DNA: TGTGCCAGCAGCATTGGACTAGCGGGATTATATGAGCAGTACTTC. Protein: CASSIGLAGLYEQYF. Complete variable domain (other parts from reference TRBV5-4 and TRBJ2-7): ETGVTQSPTHLIKTRGQQVTLRCSSQSGHNTVSWYQQALGQGPQFIFQYYREEENGRGNFPPRFSGLQFPNYSSELNVNALELDDSALYLCASSIGLAGLYEQYFGPGTRLTVT.